The clone carrying this T cell receptor (beta chain) has ten or more counts. Its antigen is unidentified. Stated time point: newly diagnosed GD, antithyroid drugs for less than 3 months. PBMCs provided the RNA from which the TCR library was made. The data were taken from a study of regulatory T cells in long-lasting Graves disease. Study results and caveats: Those with persistent Graves' had less TCR diversity than newly diagnosed patients.

The CDR3 consists of 13 residues. The germline V gene has CDR1 SGHNT and CDR2 YENEEA. Between the trimmed V and J ends, which lost 3 bases and 10 bases, there was a span of 13 bases. To make TCR beta libraries, researchers used iRepertoire HTBI primers and Arm-PCR of CDR3 regions. Authors' analysis steps: Spanning all samples, the identified segments comprised some 60 TRBV and approximately 13 TRBJ. TCRdb used MiXCR to reprocess the multiplex PCR reads, holding one entry per CDR3 protein. In this record, the V and J calls reflect TCRdb's handling and not the investigators' own analysis. Among 200,000 to 250,000 distinct CDR3 sequences, over 20% were seen once, and the ten largest hold approximately 13%.

This specimen consisted of peripheral blood mononuclear cells (PBMCs), obtained at new diagnosis, from a patient treated with antithyroid drugs. This TCR was recovered from a female donor with Graves disease. The chain employs TRBV11-3 and TRBJ2-1, with D tentatively TRBD1 (6 bases). The CDR3 DNA reads TGTGCCAGCAGCTTTTGGGGGCGGAGGGAGCAGTTCTTC. It codes for CASSFWGRREQFF. Together with reference TRBV11-3 and TRBJ2-1, the CDR3 gives the full variable domain: EAGVVQSPRYKIIEKKQPVAFWCNPISGHNTLYWYLQNLGQGPELLIRYENEEAVDDSQLPKDRFSAERLKGVDSTLKIQPAELGDSAVYLCASSFWGRREQFFGPGTRLTVL.